This T cell receptor (beta chain) was recorded in a study of shared clonotypes between healthy human individuals. Study in general: Every donor yielded three CD4 naive, three CD4 memory, two CD8 naive and one CD8 memory plate. Study-wide points: For sorted subsets, rarefaction showed incomplete sequencing despite large depth. A handful of donors showed sharing of about 4.8% of naive CD4 clonotypes.

Concerning this clone: The antigen is not known.

In germline, CDR1 is MGHRA, CDR2 YSYEKL. This CDR3 spans 16 amino acids. With 0 bases clipped from V and 3 bases from J, the junction kept 8 bases outside the gene matches. Every subset's genomic DNA went evenly onto several immunoSEQ plates. The table came from immunoSEQ multiplex PCR; TCRdb's copy has only in-frame clones and leaves some out. The sample carries hundreds of thousands of clones, almost 97% recorded once. The rearrangement links TRBV4-1 to TRBJ2-7; 7 bases match TRBD1. Sequenced material: naive CD4+ T cells sorted from blood. As for subset: CD45RA+ positively selected. The TCR comes from a woman aged 25 to 39 in good health. The CDR3 DNA reads TGCGCCAGCAGCCAAGATACTGGACAGGCTATCTACGAGCAGTACTTC. It yields the protein CASSQDTGQAIYEQYF.